The rows below give T cell receptor beta chains drawn from one sample of a study. TCRdb reanalysed the 5' RACE reads using MiXCR and keeps one entry per CDR3 protein. The sample lists just under 65,000 distinct CDR3 sequences, 20% to 25% seen once, with 2.5% to 3.5% in the top ten. The material sequenced was memory CD4+ T cells sorted from a lymph node. All receptors derive from a female donor with breast cancer. Both conserved end residues are part of each CDR3. Each record gives: V gene, J gene, CDR3 protein.

TRBV7-2	TRBJ1-5	CASCQDSNQPQHF
TRBV7-2	TRBJ2-5	CASSSWTGGGVGTQYF
TRBV20-1	TRBJ1-1	CSARGGINTEAFF
TRBV6-5	TRBJ2-7	CASSRKPGQGSEQYF
TRBV5-1	TRBJ2-3	CASSLASGNTDTQYF
TRBV5-1	TRBJ2-6	CTSSEGAGANVLTF
TRBV20-1	TRBJ2-3	CSAVIAGVSTDTQYF
TRBV28	TRBJ2-5	CASSPNQRGALRETQYF
TRBV12-3/TRBV12-4	TRBJ1-5	CASSLERNQPQHF
TRBV7-2	TRBJ2-5	CASSPGTGQLQETQYF
TRBV4-2	TRBJ1-5	CASSQEIQGIQPQHF
TRBV6-2/TRBV6-3	TRBJ1-2	CASSWTWDAKWYGYTF
TRBV5-1	TRBJ1-2	CASSSLDTNYGYTF
TRBV7-2	TRBJ2-5	CASSQDRGGWPQYF
TRBV6-6	TRBJ1-5	CASSYSGQGQPQHF
TRBV5-1	TRBJ2-6	CASSGRQAFGANVLTF
TRBV2	TRBJ2-1	CASSVAGRYNEQFF
TRBV6-5	TRBJ1-5	CASSFDRAGQPQHF
TRBV7-2	TRBJ1-2	CASSLAQSRRAGYTF